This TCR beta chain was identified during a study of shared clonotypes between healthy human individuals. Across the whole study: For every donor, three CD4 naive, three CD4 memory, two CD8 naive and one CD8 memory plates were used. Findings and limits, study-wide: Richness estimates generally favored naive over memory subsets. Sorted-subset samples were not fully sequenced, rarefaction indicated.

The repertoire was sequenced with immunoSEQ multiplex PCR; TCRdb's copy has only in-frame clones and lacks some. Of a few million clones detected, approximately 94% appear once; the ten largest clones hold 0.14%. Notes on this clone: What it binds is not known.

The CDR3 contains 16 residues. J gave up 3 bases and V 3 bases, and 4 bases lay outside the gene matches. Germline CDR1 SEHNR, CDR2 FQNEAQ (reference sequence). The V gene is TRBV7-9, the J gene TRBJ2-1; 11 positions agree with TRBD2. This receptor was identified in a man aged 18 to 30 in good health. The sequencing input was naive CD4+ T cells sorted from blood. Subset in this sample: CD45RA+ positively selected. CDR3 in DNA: TGTGCCAGCAGCTTCTCCGGGACTAGCGGCTACAATGAGCAGTTCTTC. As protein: CASSFSGTSGYNEQFF.